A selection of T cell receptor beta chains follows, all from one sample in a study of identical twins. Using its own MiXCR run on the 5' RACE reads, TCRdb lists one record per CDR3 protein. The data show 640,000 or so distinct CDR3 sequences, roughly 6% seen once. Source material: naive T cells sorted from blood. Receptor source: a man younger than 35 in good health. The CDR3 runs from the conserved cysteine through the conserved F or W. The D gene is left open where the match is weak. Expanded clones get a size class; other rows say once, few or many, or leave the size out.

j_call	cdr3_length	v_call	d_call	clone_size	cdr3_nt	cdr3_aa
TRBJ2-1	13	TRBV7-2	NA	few	TGTGCCAGCAGCTTGGAGGGGCGACATGAGCAGTTCTTC	CASSLEGRHEQFF
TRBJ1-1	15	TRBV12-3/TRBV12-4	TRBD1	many	TGTGCCAGCACCCCGAGGGACAGGGCGAACACTGAAGCTTTCTTT	CASTPRDRANTEAFF
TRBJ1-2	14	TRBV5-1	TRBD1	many	TGCGCCAGCAGCTTGTCGGACAGGGCCTATGGCTACACCTTC	CASSLSDRAYGYTF
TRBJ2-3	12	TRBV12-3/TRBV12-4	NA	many	TGTGCCAGCAGTCCCATAGCAGATACGCAGTATTTT	CASSPIADTQYF
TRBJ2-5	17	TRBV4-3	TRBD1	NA	TGCGCCAGAAGCCAAGATCACCCTGGGACAGGAAGAGAGACCCAGTACTTC	CARSQDHPGTGRETQYF
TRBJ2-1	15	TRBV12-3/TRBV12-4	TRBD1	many	TGTGCCAGCACCCAGAACAGGGGTACTTACAATGAGCAGTTCTTC	CASTQNRGTYNEQFF
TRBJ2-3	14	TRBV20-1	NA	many	TGCAGTGCTAGATCCCCACAGGGCACAGATACGCAGTATTTT	CSARSPQGTDTQYF
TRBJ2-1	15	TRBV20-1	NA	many	TGCAGTGCCTCCCTCGCTAGGATCCCCTACAATGAGCAGTTCTTC	CSASLARIPYNEQFF
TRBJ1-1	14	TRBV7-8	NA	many	TGTGCCAGCAGCCTCGCCCAGACGAACACTGAAGCTTTCTTT	CASSLAQTNTEAFF
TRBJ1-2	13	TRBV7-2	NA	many	TGTGCCAGCAGCTTTGTGACTAACTATGGCTACACCTTC	CASSFVTNYGYTF
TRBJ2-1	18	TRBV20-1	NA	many	TGCAGTGCTAAGAGAACTGGGACCTACTACTCAGACCACAATGAGCAGTTCTTC	CSAKRTGTYYSDHNEQFF